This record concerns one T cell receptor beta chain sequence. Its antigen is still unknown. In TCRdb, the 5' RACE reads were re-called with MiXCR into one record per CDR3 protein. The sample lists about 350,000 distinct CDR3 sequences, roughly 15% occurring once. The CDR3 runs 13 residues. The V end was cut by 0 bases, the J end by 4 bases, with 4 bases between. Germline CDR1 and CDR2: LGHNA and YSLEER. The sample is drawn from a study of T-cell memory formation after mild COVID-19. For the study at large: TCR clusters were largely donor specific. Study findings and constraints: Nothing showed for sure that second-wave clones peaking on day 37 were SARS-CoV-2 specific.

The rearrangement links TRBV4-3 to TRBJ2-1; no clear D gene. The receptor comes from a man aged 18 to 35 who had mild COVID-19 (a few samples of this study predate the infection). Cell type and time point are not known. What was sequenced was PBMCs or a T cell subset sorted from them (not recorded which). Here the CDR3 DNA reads TGCGCCAGCAGCCAAGATGGGTACAATGAGCAGTTCTTC. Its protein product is CASSQDGYNEQFF.